The 7 T cell receptor beta chains given below trace back to one sample, sequenced in a study of T cell repertoires in cytomegalovirus infection. TCRdb re-called the reads with MiXCR, one entry per CDR3 protein. The profile shows roughly 100,000 distinct CDR3 sequences, approximately 17% of them singletons. The sequenced sample consisted of PBMCs. All receptors come from a human donor in good health (CMV status not recorded). Some clones in this sample may be carry-over from other donors' samples.

The chain has TRBV20-1 and TRBJ2-1; TRBD2 matches at 10 bases. Germline trimming cut 2 bases from V and 9 bases from J; bases unmatched to any gene: 4. The length of the CDR3 is 13 residues. Germline-derived CDR1 and CDR2 are DFQATT and SNEGSKA (reference sequence). For the CDR3, the DNA is TGCAGTGCTAGACTAGCGGGGGTCGGTGAGCAGTTCTTC. Translated, it gives CSARLAGVGEQFF.

V and J are TRBV14 and TRBJ1-2; D not certain. CDR3 length equals 16 residues. Trimming took off 2 bases at V and 12 bases at J, with 25 bases between the two ends. Germline V gives CDR1 SGHDN, CDR2 FVKESK. As DNA, the CDR3 is TGTGCCAGCAGCCAACTCGCTTCCAGGCGGTACGAGGTGCACACCTTC. This sequence encodes CASSQLASRRYEVHTF.

In this sample, this clonotype turned up many times. The chain links TRBV12-5 to TRBJ1-2; D possibly corresponds to TRBD1 (5 bases). The CDR3 length is 17 residues. Germline V gene data show CDR1 as LGHNT and CDR2 as FRNRAP. The V end was cut by 0 bases, the J end by 0 bases, with 14 bases between. The CDR3 spells CASGLVLLGASNYGYTF. The DNA for the CDR3 is TGTGCTAGTGGTTTGGTGCTTCTTGGGGCATCTAACTATGGCTACACCTTC.

A few counts support this clonotype. V and J are TRBV5-6 and TRBJ2-2, with D unclear. With 4 bases removed from V and 4 bases from J, the gap between germline ends came to 11 bases. The CDR3 totals 14 residues. From germline, CDR1 is SGHDT and CDR2 YYEEEE. CDR3 residues: CASSPDLGTGELFF. CDR3 in DNA: TGTGCCAGCAGCCCCGACCTGGGCACCGGGGAGCTGTTTTTT.

At least ten counts were recorded for this clonotype. V usage is TRBV7-2 and J usage is TRBJ1-6; D remains ambiguous. With 3 bases removed from V and 10 bases from J, the gap between germline ends came to 16 bases. The CDR3 is made up of 15 amino acids. In germline, CDR1 is SGHTA, CDR2 FQGNSA. CDR3 in amino acids: CASSLGPLPGSPLHF. The CDR3 coding sequence is TGTGCCAGCAGCTTGGGCCCCCTACCGGGGTCACCCCTCCACTTT.

This chain joins TRBV18 and TRBJ1-5, with D perhaps TRBD1 (5 bases). CDR1 is KGHSH and CDR2 is LQKENI in the germline V gene. The V end lost 1 base, the J end lost 5 bases, and 9 bases lay between the germline ends. The CDR3 is 14 amino acids. CDR3 sequence reads: CASSPQGSDQPQHF. In DNA, the CDR3 is TGTGCCAGCTCACCACAGGGGTCTGATCAGCCCCAGCATTTT.

The table lists this clonotype with many counts. This chain links TRBV12-3 or TRBV12-4 with TRBJ2-5; no definite D call. The CDR3 is 12 amino acids. The V end was cut by 3 bases, the J end by 5 bases, with 7 bases between. The CDR3 loop reads CASSFSVETQYF. For the CDR3, the DNA is TGTGCCAGCAGTTTTAGTGTTGAGACCCAGTACTTC.